Below are 21 T cell receptor beta chains sequenced from a single sample in a study of cytomegalovirus exposure and HLA in healthy donors. Primers for the PCR totalled 60 Vbeta and 13 Jbeta. Clones were sequenced by immunoSEQ multiplex PCR, and TCRdb holds only the in-frame ones, with some missing. The data show approximately 210,000 clones, with over 60% seen just once and 1.8% held by the top ten. The sequencing input was PBMCs. The source is a male donor in good health and CMV-seronegative.

In this sample, this clone turned up a few times. This chain connects TRBV30 to TRBJ1-2; the match to TRBD1 covers 9 bases. Unmatched junction bases numbered 8, after V lost 4 bases and J lost 5 bases. Per germline, CDR1 GTSNPN and CDR2 SVGIG (reference sequence). The CDR3 has 14 residues. In nucleotides, the CDR3 is TGTGCCTGGAAGCGGACAGGGGACTGGTATGGCTACACCTTC. Its protein is CAWKRTGDWYGYTF.

V gene TRBV27 combines with J gene TRBJ2-4, with 8 bases identical to TRBD1. Germline CDR1 MNHEY, CDR2 SMNVEV (reference sequence). J was trimmed by 6 bases and V by 3 bases; bases with no gene match: 4. This CDR3 has 14 residues. Here the CDR3 reads CASSFDRGRNIQYF. CDR3 coding DNA: TGTGCCAGCAGTTTCGACAGGGGCCGAAACATTCAGTACTTC.

The chain is built from TRBV11-1 and TRBJ1-2; the match to TRBD1 covers 7 bases. The CDR3 has 13 residues. The germline V gene encodes CDR1 SGHAT and CDR2 FQDESV (reference sequence). Trimming took 8 bases from V and 1 from J; bases not matched to a gene: 4. The CDR3 nucleotides read TGTGCCAGCGGGACAGCCCTTAACTATGGCTACACCTTC. Protein: CASGTALNYGYTF. Supplemented by reference TRBV11-1 and TRBJ1-2, the full variable domain reads EAEVAQSPRYKITEKSQAVAFWCDPISGHATLYWYRQILGQGPELLVQFQDESVVDDSQLPKDRFSAERLKGVDSTLKIQPAELGDSAMYLCASGTALNYGYTFGSGTRLTVV.

V gene TRBV5-4 combines with J gene TRBJ2-2; D call uncertain. Germline assignment: CDR1 SGHNT and CDR2 YYREEE (reference sequence). V gave up 0 bases and J gave up 3 bases, with 12 bases separating them. CDR3 length: 16 amino acids. Here the CDR3 DNA reads TGTGCCAGCAGCTTGGGAAGCGAGAGGTACACCGGGGAGCTGTTTTTT. This gives the protein CASSLGSERYTGELFF.

The chain combines TRBV5-4 with TRBJ2-1; possible D gene TRBD2, 8 bases. CDR1 and CDR2 from the germline V gene are SGHNT and YYREEE (reference sequence). V was clipped by 0 bases and J by 13 bases, with 20 bases between them. The CDR3 consists of 15 residues. The CDR3 DNA sequence: TGTGCCAGCAGCTTGGGGGGCCAGGGGGGACTAGTTCAGTTCTTC. Its protein product is CASSLGGQGGLVQFF.

The V gene is TRBV11-2, the J gene TRBJ2-1, with 9 bases fitting TRBD1. The trim removed 5 bases at V and 1 base at J, leaving 6 bases unmatched. Germline values: CDR1 SGHAT, CDR2 FQNNGV. This CDR3 region has 16 residues. The DNA of the CDR3 is TGTGCCAGCAGCCCGGGACAGGGCCTTTCCTACAATGAGCAGTTCTTC. This gives the protein CASSPGQGLSYNEQFF.

V and J are TRBV7-6 and TRBJ2-5; D gene ambiguous. This CDR3 has 13 residues. Germline V CDR1 and CDR2: SGHVS, FNYEAQ. Trimming took 8 bases from V and 5 from J, leaving 15 bases between them. The CDR3 protein is CASHLGQVETQYF. CDR3 DNA: TGTGCCAGCCACTTAGGCCAGGTGGAGACCCAGTACTTC.

J is TRBJ1-4 and V is TRBV21-1; the table assigns TRBD1, which was not confirmed against the DNA. TRBV21-1 is shown as a pseudogene. This CDR3 is 11 amino acids long. CDR3: CASSNSEKLFF. The CDR3 DNA sequence: TGTGCCAGCAGCAACAGTGAAAAACTGTTTTTT.

A remark on this clone: Within the sample, other DNA sequences also encode this same CDR3. The chain has TRBV18 and TRBJ2-3; possible D gene TRBD2, 6 bases. V gave up 3 bases and J gave up 6 bases, with 7 bases separating them. This CDR3 has 12 amino acids. Per germline, CDR1 KGHSH and CDR2 LQKENI. The CDR3 DNA sequence: TGTGCCAGCTCACCCGCGGGGGATACGCAGTATTTT. Amino acid sequence: CASSPAGDTQYF.

This chain joins TRBV6-4 and TRBJ1-1; 7 bases are a match to TRBD1. The CDR3 contains 14 residues. V lost 6 bases to trimming and J lost 4 bases; unmatched junction nucleotides: 8. Germline V gene lookup returns CDR1 MRHNA and CDR2 SNTAGT. The CDR3 reads CASRADRLSTEAFF. Written as DNA, the CDR3 is TGTGCCAGCAGGGCGGACAGGCTGAGCACTGAAGCTTTCTTT.

J is TRBJ1-4 and V is TRBV27, with D uncertain. V lost 2 bases, J lost 4 bases, and 11 bases lay in between. Germline CDR1 reads MNHEY; CDR2 reads SMNVEV (reference sequence). The CDR3 contains 15 residues. The CDR3 DNA follows: TGTGCCAGCAGTTTACTCGACACATTTAATGAAAAACTGTTTTTT. Translating gives CASSLLDTFNEKLFF.

This chain links TRBV5-1 with TRBJ2-5; 7 nucleotides match TRBD2. This CDR3 has 13 residues. Germline CDR1 is SGHRS and CDR2 is YFSETQ. Unmatched junction bases numbered 1, after V lost 1 base and J lost 4 bases. In DNA form, the CDR3 reads TGCGCCAGCAGCTTGATAGCGGGAGAGACCCAGTACTTC. As protein: CASSLIAGETQYF. Using reference TRBV5-1 and TRBJ2-5 for the parts outside the CDR3, the full variable domain is KAGVTQTPRYLIKTRGQQVTLSCSPISGHRSVSWYQQTPGQGLQFLFEYFSETQRNKGNFPGRFSGRQFSNSRSEMNVSTLELGDSALYLCASSLIAGETQYFGPGTRLLVL.

The V gene is TRBV6-4, the J gene TRBJ1-2; 7 bases match TRBD1. The V and J ends lost 6 bases and 7 bases, in that order; junction bases with no gene match: 14. Germline CDR1 MRHNA, CDR2 SNTAGT. The CDR3 is 15 residues long. CDR3 protein: CASSEEQGPWSGYTF. For the CDR3, the DNA is TGTGCCAGCAGCGAGGAACAGGGGCCTTGGAGTGGCTACACCTTC.

The genes are TRBV7-2 and TRBJ1-2; the match to TRBD1 covers 7 bases. This CDR3 comprises 15 residues. The V gene's germline CDR1 is SGHTA and CDR2 FQGNSA. V gave up 5 bases and J gave up 4 bases; unmatched junction bases: 10. CDR3 DNA: TGTGCCAGCAGCGTGAGACAGGGTTACATCTATGGCTACACCTTC. Its translation is CASSVRQGYIYGYTF.

The rearrangement links TRBV28 to TRBJ2-1, with D tentatively TRBD2 (6 bases). The ends were cut back, 7 bases at V and 6 bases at J, with 10 bases in the middle. Germline values: CDR1 MDHEN, CDR2 SYDVKM. The CDR3 spans 12 residues. The CDR3 DNA follows: TGTGCCAGCATTCGGGAGCCCAATGAGCAGTTCTTC. Amino acid sequence: CASIREPNEQFF.

The chain has TRBV9 and TRBJ2-7; 8 bases are shared with TRBD2. The V and J ends lost 0 bases and 6 bases, in that order; junction bases with no gene match: 8. CDR3 length equals 15 residues. Germline V gene sequence: CDR1 SGDLS, CDR2 YYNGEE. DNA of the CDR3: TGTGCCAGCAGCGTAGGGGGTGGGCTAGCGGGCGAGCAGTACTTC. Its protein product is CASSVGGGLAGEQYF.

The CDR3 nucleotides read TGCAGCGTCCAACAGGGAGTGTCGGAGCAGTACTTC. This gives the protein CSVQQGVSEQYF. The V gene is TRBV29-1, the J gene TRBJ2-7, with D possibly TRBD1 on 6 matching bases. Deletions cut 6 bases from V and 7 bases from J, with 16 bases between. Per the germline V gene, CDR1 is SQVTM and CDR2 is ANQGSEA. The CDR3 spans 12 residues.

This clone was observed a handful of times. The rearrangement joins TRBV9 to TRBJ2-7, with a possible D match to TRBD1 (6 bases). Trimming left V 3 bases short and J 0 bases short, with 10 bases between. This CDR3 spans 14 amino acids. Germline CDR1 and CDR2: SGDLS and YYNGEE. CDR3 in amino acids: CASSATGLSYEQYF. CDR3 nucleotide sequence: TGTGCCAGCAGCGCGACAGGCCTCTCCTACGAGCAGTACTTC.

The rearrangement joins TRBV4-2 to TRBJ2-7, with D perhaps matching TRBD1 (5 bases). CDR1 LGHNA and CDR2 YNFKEQ come from the germline V gene. Deletions cut 0 bases from V and 0 bases from J, with 9 bases between. The CDR3 consists of 15 residues. The DNA of the CDR3 is TGTGCCAGCAGCCAAGAAAACGGACACTCCTACGAGCAGTACTTC. Translating gives CASSQENGHSYEQYF.

About this clone itself: Other DNA sequences from this sample encode an identical CDR3 as well. In nucleotides, the CDR3 is TGTGCCAGCAGCTTGACCGGCGGGAACACTGAAGCTTTCTTT. Translation gives CASSLTGGNTEAFF. The genes are TRBV7-9 and TRBJ1-1; the D is unclear. CDR1 and CDR2 (germline): SEHNR, FQNEAQ (reference sequence). CDR3 length equals 14 residues. Trimming stripped 3 bases from V and 1 base from J, with 9 bases between.

CDR3 protein: CASSVWWGGSDTQYF. Here the CDR3 DNA reads TGTGCCAGCAGCGTATGGTGGGGGGGGTCAGATACGCAGTATTTT. The rearrangement joins TRBV9 to TRBJ2-3; 7 nucleotides align to TRBD2. This CDR3 region has 15 residues. V trimming: 1 base; J trimming: 4 bases; junction bases outside the gene matches: 6. The germline gives CDR1 SGDLS, CDR2 YYNGEE.